These 19 T cell receptor beta chains were all obtained from the same sample, sequenced in a study of cytomegalovirus exposure and HLA in healthy donors. A multiplex PCR was run with 60 Vbeta primers and 13 Jbeta primers. Some clones are missing from TCRdb's copy, which holds only in-frame ones; the method was immunoSEQ multiplex PCR. The sample has approximately 84,000 clones; approximately 78% are singletons. The sequenced material came from PBMCs. These receptors were collected from a male donor in good health and CMV-seropositive.

The chain combines TRBV7-3 with TRBJ2-3; 12 bases match TRBD1. The CDR3 consists of 13 residues. Trimming at V came to 8 bases and at J to 4 bases, leaving 1 base not matched to a gene. Germline-derived CDR1 and CDR2 are SGHTA and FQGTGA. The CDR3 reads CASGTGGADTQYF. CDR3 coding DNA: TGTGCCAGCGGGACAGGGGGCGCAGATACGCAGTATTTT.

This rearrangement joins TRBV28 to TRBJ1-5; 8 bases fit TRBD1. The CDR3 spans 19 residues. Germline CDR1 reads MDHEN; CDR2 reads SYDVKM. J was trimmed by 0 bases and V by 6 bases; bases with no gene match: 16. The CDR3 protein is CASSPTGTGIFNSNQPQHF. CDR3 sequence (DNA): TGTGCCAGCAGCCCGACCGGGACAGGAATATTCAATAGCAATCAGCCCCAGCATTTT.

This chain links TRBV6-6 with TRBJ2-7, with D perhaps matching TRBD1 (5 bases). V lost 6 bases and J lost 3, with 15 bases in between. The CDR3 spans 14 residues. Germline V gene sequence: CDR1 MNHNY, CDR2 SVGAGI (reference sequence). In DNA, the CDR3 is TGTGCCAGCAGCCCCTACGAAGACAGCTACGAGCAGTACTTC. Protein sequence: CASSPYEDSYEQYF.

This clone was detected a few times. The V gene is TRBV2, the J gene TRBJ1-5; no reliable D call. The CDR3 consists of 12 residues. V was pared by 5 bases and J by 8 bases, with 10 bases between. Germline V gene data show CDR1 as SNHLY and CDR2 as FYNNEI. CDR3 nucleotide sequence: TGTGCCAGCAGTACTCCGTTGGAGCCCCAGCATTTT. This encodes CASSTPLEPQHF.

CDR3 loop: CASSLGAGIPYEQYF. The CDR3 coding sequence is TGTGCCAGCAGCTTGGGGGCCGGGATCCCCTACGAGCAGTACTTC. The chain is built from TRBV5-6 and TRBJ2-7, with D maybe TRBD2 (5 bases). Germline loops: CDR1 SGHDT, CDR2 YYEEEE. This CDR3 comprises 15 residues. Trimming removed 0 bases at V and 2 bases at J, with 12 bases between.

This rearrangement joins TRBV29-1 to TRBJ1-1; D not resolved. V was pared by 3 bases and J by 1 base, with 9 bases between. Germline CDR1 is SQVTM and CDR2 is ANQGSEA. CDR3 length equals 13 residues. The DNA of the CDR3 is TGCAGCGTTGACTCTCCTTGGAACACTGAAGCTTTCTTT. It translates to CSVDSPWNTEAFF.

The chain joins TRBV18 to TRBJ2-6, with 10 bases identical to TRBD1. The CDR3 loop spans 18 amino acids. CDR1 KGHSH and CDR2 LQKENI come from the germline V gene. J gave up 1 base and V 6 bases, and 9 bases lay outside the gene matches. The CDR3 sequence: CASSLTTGGASGANVLTF. The CDR3 region has the DNA TGTGCCAGCTCTCTAACGACAGGGGGCGCTTCTGGGGCCAACGTCCTGACTTTC.

The chain links TRBV9 to TRBJ1-4, with 8 bases that match TRBD1. Germline lookup yields CDR1 SGDLS and CDR2 YYNGEE. The V segment lost 3 bases and the J segment 8 bases; nucleotides outside the gene matches: 12. The CDR3 spans 16 residues. The CDR3 DNA reads as TGTGCCAGCAGCGCTTCGACAGGGGAAGGTCGGGAAAAACTGTTTTTT. Amino acids: CASSASTGEGREKLFF.

This rearrangement joins TRBV7-8 to TRBJ2-1, with 8 bases that match TRBD2. The germline V gene encodes CDR1 SGHVS and CDR2 FQNEAQ. V lost 4 bases, J lost 0 bases, and 8 bases stayed unmatched. The CDR3 contains 17 residues. CDR3 DNA sequence: TGTGCCAGCAGCTCAAGGGTAGCGGGAAACTCCTACAATGAGCAGTTCTTC. This translates into CASSSRVAGNSYNEQFF.

The chain recombines TRBV2 with TRBJ1-5; no definite D call. Germline CDR1 and CDR2: SNHLY and FYNNEI. Trimming removed 6 bases from V and 0 bases from J, with 6 bases in between. CDR3 size: 13 residues. This CDR3 is CASRSYSNQPQHF. The CDR3 coding sequence is TGTGCCAGCAGGAGTTATAGCAATCAGCCCCAGCATTTT.

The sample holds a few counts of this clone. The chain recombines TRBV28 with TRBJ2-7; D ambiguous. V dropped 1 base and J dropped 5 bases, with 9 bases sitting between them. Germline CDR1 reads MDHEN; CDR2 reads SYDVKM. The CDR3 has 13 residues. The CDR3 nucleotides read TGTGCCAGCAGTTTATTTATAACGGACGAGCAGTACTTC. This sequence encodes CASSLFITDEQYF.

The rearrangement joins TRBV7-9 to TRBJ2-1; 7 nucleotides agree with TRBD2. The CDR3 sequence is 17 residues long. CDR1 is SEHNR, CDR2 FQNEAQ, per germline (reference sequence). J was trimmed by 4 bases and V by 5 bases; bases with no gene match: 14. DNA for the CDR3: TGTGCCAGCAGCGAGGTGGCAGGCGGGAGCCGATACAATGAGCAGTTCTTC. Translating gives CASSEVAGGSRYNEQFF.

V usage is TRBV10-3 and J usage is TRBJ2-1; a weak D match, TRBD2 (6 bases). This CDR3 comprises 16 residues. Trimming removed 4 bases at V and 4 bases at J, with 17 bases between. Germline assignment: CDR1 ENHRY and CDR2 SYGVKD. The CDR3 bases are TGTGCCATCAGTGCTTCCGGGACTGGCGGATACAATGAGCAGTTCTTC. Translated: CAISASGTGGYNEQFF.

The V call is TRBV2, the J call TRBJ1-2; no reliable D call. The germline V gene encodes CDR1 SNHLY and CDR2 FYNNEI. The CDR3 sequence is 13 residues long. Trimming removed 2 bases from V and 7 bases from J, with 11 bases in between. The CDR3, as DNA: TGTGCCAGCAGTGAATGGTTGGGAGCTGGCTACACCTTC. Its translation: CASSEWLGAGYTF.

A word on this clone: An end of the junction differs from the germline gene, which may be a read error. The CDR3 loop reads CASSLAAGGLVF. The CDR3 bases are TGTGCCAGCAGCTTGGCCGCCGGGGGGCTAGTCTTC. The chain is built from TRBV5-4 and TRBJ2-7; maybe TRBD2 (7 bases). CDR1 SGHNT and CDR2 YYREEE come from the germline V gene (reference sequence). The CDR3 consists of 12 residues.

This clone was counted only a few times. The chain employs TRBV6-1 and TRBJ1-2, with D possibly being TRBD1 (5 bases). CDR3 length equals 16 residues. Trimming took 0 bases from V and 4 from J, leaving 15 bases between them. Germline V gene sequence: CDR1 MNHNS, CDR2 SASEGT. CDR3 loop: CASSEAFQGGAYGYTF. CDR3 bases: TGTGCCAGCAGTGAAGCATTCCAGGGAGGAGCCTATGGCTACACCTTC.

The V gene is TRBV28, the J gene TRBJ2-7; no definite D call. Germline lookup yields CDR1 MDHEN and CDR2 SYDVKM. The CDR3 runs to 13 residues. The V end lost 2 bases, the J end lost 3 bases, and 8 bases lay between the germline ends. Written as DNA, the CDR3 is TGTGCCAGCAGTTTAGTGGGCAGCTACGAGCAGTACTTC. Its translation: CASSLVGSYEQYF.

The chain is built from TRBV5-4 and TRBJ2-7; TRBD2 might be the D (6 bases). This CDR3 comprises 15 residues. V lost 4 bases, J lost 2 bases, and 16 bases lay in between. Germline V lookup: CDR1 SGHNT, CDR2 YYREEE (reference sequence). CDR3 coding DNA: TGTGCCAGCAGCCCCCCCCCGGGACTTACCTACGAGCAGTACTTC. Translated, it gives CASSPPPGLTYEQYF.

This clone was counted only a few times. The CDR3 protein is CAWSGTFYEQYF. DNA of the CDR3: TGTGCCTGGAGTGGGACTTTCTACGAGCAGTACTTC. The V gene is TRBV30, the J gene TRBJ2-7; D might be TRBD2 (5 bases). This CDR3 spans 12 amino acids. Per germline, CDR1 GTSNPN and CDR2 SVGIG (reference sequence). Trimming removed 1 base at V and 3 bases at J, with 7 bases between.